This T cell receptor beta chain came from a study of T-cell reconstitution after alpha-beta-depleted transplantation in children. This clonotype appeared many times. The CDR3 covers 12 residues. Trimming took 4 bases from V and 4 from J, leaving 7 bases between them. Using unique molecular identifiers, the investigators prepared the TCRbeta library. TCRdb reprocessed the PCR reads via MiXCR and lists one record per CDR3 protein. The sample carries some 280,000 distinct CDR3 sequences, around 9.6% recorded once. This TCR derives from a human donor who donated a stem cell graft to a child with SCID. The source was PBMCs from the stem cell graft donor, collected from the stem cell graft. The chain recombines TRBV12-3 or TRBV12-4 with TRBJ2-5; D unclear. The CDR3 nucleotides are TGTGCCAGCAGTTCTACCGCAGAGACCCAGTACTTC. It translates to CASSSTAETQYF.